Reported below is one T cell receptor beta chain. These data belong to a study of blood T cell repertoires in COVID-19. About the study: Collection of acute and convalescent COVID-19 samples took place in the United States, Italy and Spain. Sources were T cells, B-cell-depleted T cells, or PBMCs; the material itself was cDNA or gDNA.

Original analysis: From reference gene primer amplification, estimates of nucleated cell counts were derived. Libraries were prepared by immunoSEQ multiplex PCR; TCRdb keeps only in-frame clonotypes and omits some of them. V, J and clone size are those of that table, while D and trimming were read from the DNA. Counted here are over 150,000 clones, 65% to 80% occurring once; the ten biggest clones make up around 12%. The sequenced material came from peripheral blood. This sequence originates from a woman in her forties or fifties with acute or convalescent COVID-19.

CDR3 coding DNA: TGTGCCAGCAGTAGCGGGAGGGGTGCAGATACGCAGTATTTT. Its translation is CASSSGRGADTQYF. The rearrangement links TRBV5-6 to TRBJ2-3, with 11 bases that match TRBD2. Germline V gene sequence: CDR1 SGHDT, CDR2 YYEEEE. Trimming took 5 bases from V and 4 from J; bases not matched to a gene: 3. CDR3 size: 14 residues.